This T cell receptor beta chain is from a study of regulatory T cells in long-lasting Graves disease. There are many counts of this clonotype. In germline, CDR1 is DFQATT, CDR2 SNEGSKA (reference sequence). This CDR3 is built from 12 residues. V lost 6 bases and J lost 5, with 13 bases in between. iRepertoire HTBI primers and Arm-PCR of CDR3 regions built TCR beta libraries. TCRdb reprocessed the multiplex PCR reads via MiXCR and lists one record per CDR3 protein. The data contain a few hundred thousand distinct CDR3 sequences, approximately 15% of them singletons. The sample's time point: newly diagnosed GD, antithyroid drugs for less than 3 months. From RNA extracted from PBMCs, the TCR library was made. The same data also went into a second study, on T cells in Graves' hyperthyroidism and ophthalmopathy. As reported in that work: RT-PCR in the first round (using the HTBI primer set) targeted the TCR CDR3.

The chain uses TRBV20-1 and TRBJ2-5; unclear D gene. The sample here was peripheral blood mononuclear cells (PBMCs), taken at new diagnosis, from a patient treated with antithyroid drugs. The clonotype originates from a man aged 35 to 55 with Graves disease. CDR3: CSAPPRWETQYF. Written as DNA, the CDR3 is TGCAGTGCCCCCCCCCGTTGGGAGACCCAGTACTTC.